The clone carrying this T cell receptor beta chain was picked up a small number of times. What it binds is unknown. This sample was included in a study of cytomegalovirus exposure and HLA in healthy donors. Nominally healthy donors were sampled, though unrecorded immune exposures were likely. Primers: 60 Vbeta forward and 13 Jbeta reverse. Profiled with immunoSEQ multiplex PCR; TCRdb holds only in-frame clones, not every one. Of about 120,000 clones detected, around 79% appear once; the ten largest clones hold around 1.5%. CDR1 and CDR2 (germline): SGHTA, FQGNSA. The CDR3 is 13 amino acids. The V gene lost 4 bases and the J gene lost 4 bases, with 10 bases spanning the gap. Whole-study findings and limits: Upon later analysis, HLA-associated TCR beta chains proved more clonally expanded than other, equally common chains.

The TCR was taken from a woman between 18 and 29 years old in good health and CMV-seronegative. Sequencing input: PBMCs. The chain combines TRBV7-2 with TRBJ2-5; D is perhaps TRBD1 (7 bases). The chain's CDR3 is CASSYQGGETQYF. The CDR3 DNA follows: TGTGCCAGCAGCTATCAGGGGGGAGAGACCCAGTACTTC. The full variable domain, completed using reference TRBV7-2 and TRBJ2-5, is GAGVSQSPSNKVTEKGKDVELRCDPISGHTALYWYRQSLGQGLEFLIYFQGNSAPDKSGLPSDRFSAERTGGSVSTLTIQRTQQEDSAVYLCASSYQGGETQYFGPGTRLLVL.